One sample yielded the 31 T cell receptor beta chains listed below, sequenced in a study of shared clonotypes between healthy human individuals (TCRdb year 2020). Libraries were made using the immunoSEQ multiplex PCR assay. This immuneACCESS table, as held by TCRdb, lists in-frame sequences with V and J called but not all clones. Of the missing ones, under half trace to an unresolved V gene in checked studies; the others have no known cause. Present in this sample are about 580,000 clones, roughly 98% of which were seen just once. Of the sample, 0.3% is held by the ten largest clones. CD8 naive samples consisted of CD45RO-negative cells that were positively selected for CCR7, yielding a CD45RA+CCR7+ population without TemRA cells. Sequenced: naive CD8+ T cells sorted from blood. The sample's cell subset or site label is to be understood as: CD45RA+CCR7+. These receptors were collected from a man younger than 40 in good health.

This clone was counted once. The chain has TRBV29-1 and TRBJ2-7, with D tentatively TRBD1 or TRBD2 (5 bases each). Germline-derived CDR1 and CDR2 are SQVTM and ANQGSEA. This CDR3 spans 17 amino acids. Trimming left V 1 base short and J 1 base short, with 20 bases between. In nucleotides, the CDR3 is TGCAGCGTTGAAGGGGCAGATCGGGGCCGGGGATCCTACGAGCAGTACTTC. Encoded protein: CSVEGADRGRGSYEQYF.

The chain links TRBV4-1 to TRBJ1-1; D may be TRBD1 (5 bases). Trimming removed 7 bases at V and 2 bases at J, with 17 bases between. Germline values: CDR1 MGHRA, CDR2 YSYEKL. This CDR3 has 15 amino acids. The CDR3 coding sequence is TGCGCCAGCATGAGTTTTGACAGATCCAACACTGAAGCTTTCTTT. Protein sequence: CASMSFDRSNTEAFF.

The J gene is TRBJ1-1, the V gene TRBV7-9, with D uncertain. V gave up 3 bases and J gave up 1 base, with 6 bases separating them. CDR3 length equals 13 residues. The germline V gene has CDR1 SEHNR and CDR2 FQNEAQ (reference sequence). CDR3 coding DNA: TGTGCCAGCAGCTTTTGGGAGAACACTGAAGCTTTCTTT. It is translated as CASSFWENTEAFF.

The chain carries TRBV10-2 and TRBJ1-2, with D tentatively TRBD1 (5 bases). Trimming took off 8 bases at V and 4 bases at J, with 14 bases between the two ends. This CDR3 region has 13 residues. Germline CDR1 reads WSHSY; CDR2 reads SAAADI. CDR3 DNA sequence: TGCGCCAGCTCTGGGGGGGTCCCCTATGGCTACACCTTC. It is translated as CASSGGVPYGYTF.

V gene TRBV27 combines with J gene TRBJ1-1, with D perhaps TRBD1 (6 bases). The CDR3 is 14 amino acids. The V gene lost 7 bases and the J gene lost 7 bases, with 19 bases spanning the gap. Germline V gene data show CDR1 as MNHEY and CDR2 as SMNVEV (reference sequence). In nucleotides, the CDR3 is TGTGCCAGCACGAACAGGGCATCGGATGTTGAAGCTTTCTTT. Its protein is CASTNRASDVEAFF.

This chain links TRBV6-4 with TRBJ2-3, with 8 bases that match TRBD2. CDR1 and CDR2 (germline): MRHNA, SNTAGT. The CDR3 contains 16 residues. The V and J ends lost 2 bases and 0 bases, in that order; junction bases with no gene match: 4. The CDR3 DNA reads TGTGCCAGCAGTGACGGTCTAGCGGGCAGCACAGATACGCAGTATTTT. Encoded protein: CASSDGLAGSTDTQYF.

To note about this clone: The same CDR3 also results from other DNA sequences found in this sample. This chain uses TRBV5-1 with TRBJ2-7, with D perhaps TRBD1 or TRBD2 (5 bases each). This CDR3 spans 14 amino acids. CDR1 is SGHRS and CDR2 is YFSETQ in the germline V gene. Deletions cut 0 bases from V and 2 bases from J, with 9 bases between. The CDR3 DNA sequence: TGCGCCAGCAGCTTGGGGGACGGGCCCTACGAGCAGTACTTC. This gives the protein CASSLGDGPYEQYF.

The chain recombines TRBV15 with TRBJ2-1; D gene ambiguous. Germline CDR1 and CDR2: LNHNV and YYDKDF (reference sequence). V lost 0 bases and J 8 bases, leaving 17 bases between the germline ends. The CDR3 covers 16 residues. CDR3 in DNA: TGTGCCACCAGCAGAGATTTGGGCCCACTACCTGATGAGCAGTTCTTC. Its translation: CATSRDLGPLPDEQFF.

This clone occurred once. The rearrangement uses TRBV25-1 and TRBJ2-3, with no clear D. V lost 4 bases and J 1 base, leaving 6 bases between the germline ends. The CDR3 runs 13 residues. Germline loops: CDR1 MGHDK, CDR2 SYGVNS. The CDR3 protein is CASSVAGTDTQYF. Here the CDR3 DNA reads TGTGCCAGCAGTGTCGCGGGCACAGATACGCAGTATTTT.

The gene calls are TRBV28 and TRBJ2-1; TRBD2 matches at 12 bases. The CDR3 covers 14 residues. J was trimmed by 11 bases and V by 5 bases; bases with no gene match: 7. CDR1 is MDHEN and CDR2 is SYDVKM in the germline V gene. In DNA, the CDR3 is TGTGCCAGCAGTCGGCAAACTAGCGGGAGGAAGCAGTTCTTC. Its protein product is CASSRQTSGRKQFF.

The chain combines TRBV10-1 with TRBJ2-7; TRBD2 is a possible D gene (5 bases). The CDR3 is 16 residues long. The V end was cut by 6 bases, the J end by 5 bases, with 23 bases between. The germline CDR1 and CDR2 sequences are WNHNN and SYGVQD (reference sequence). The CDR3 protein is CASRSFGLAGDHEQYF. The CDR3 DNA sequence: TGCGCCAGCAGATCCTTCGGGCTAGCCGGAGATCACGAGCAGTACTTC.

V usage is TRBV14 and J usage is TRBJ2-1; 11 bases line up with TRBD2. The CDR3 has 18 amino acids. The germline V gene encodes CDR1 SGHDN and CDR2 FVKESK. V lost 3 bases and J lost 4; bases outside the gene matches: 11. In DNA, the CDR3 is TGTGCCAGCAGCCACGGGTCTCGGGGGACTAGCGGTTACAATGAGCAGTTCTTC. It codes for CASSHGSRGTSGYNEQFF.

The chain recombines TRBV10-3 with TRBJ2-1; D is uncertain. Looked up from germline, CDR1 is ENHRY and CDR2 is SYGVKD. The ends were cut back, 4 bases at V and 5 bases at J, with 12 bases in the middle. The CDR3 covers 14 residues. The CDR3: CAISGIAFHNEQFF. The CDR3 region has the DNA TGTGCCATCAGTGGGATTGCGTTCCACAATGAGCAGTTCTTC.

V usage is TRBV9 and J usage is TRBJ2-3; D might be TRBD1 (6 bases). The CDR3 sequence is 15 residues long. V dropped 1 base and J dropped 2 bases, with 11 bases sitting between them. CDR1 is SGDLS and CDR2 is YYNGEE in the germline V gene. CDR3 sequence reads: CASSVLGAHTDTQYF. CDR3 DNA sequence: TGTGCCAGCAGCGTACTGGGGGCGCACACAGATACGCAGTATTTT.

The J gene is TRBJ2-1, the V gene TRBV5-1, with a weak D call TRBD1 (5 bases). The CDR3 has 16 amino acids. The germline V gene has CDR1 SGHRS and CDR2 YFSETQ. V dropped 1 base and J dropped 8 bases, with 19 bases sitting between them. The CDR3 sequence is CASSLRGRVFVDEQFF. The CDR3 nucleotides are TGCGCCAGCAGCTTGAGGGGCAGGGTATTTGTCGATGAGCAGTTCTTC.

The CDR3 spells CASWSRDSSYEQYF. The CDR3 DNA reads TGTGCCAGCTGGTCCCGGGACAGCTCCTACGAGCAGTACTTC. The V call is TRBV2, the J call TRBJ2-7; 7 nucleotides agree with TRBD1. V lost 8 bases to trimming and J lost 0 bases; unmatched junction nucleotides: 7. CDR1 and CDR2 (germline): SNHLY, FYNNEI. The CDR3 length is 14 residues.

The chain uses TRBV11-2 and TRBJ2-1; D possibly corresponds to TRBD2 (6 bases). V lost 4 bases and J lost 10, with 11 bases in between. The CDR3 is 12 amino acids. CDR1 is SGHAT and CDR2 is FQNNGV in the germline V gene. The DNA for the CDR3 is TGTGCCAGCAGCTGGGACGGGAGAGAGCAGTTCTTC. It is translated as CASSWDGREQFF.

The chain carries TRBV28 and TRBJ2-1; 10 bases are a match to TRBD2. Germline CDR1 reads MDHEN; CDR2 reads SYDVKM. V lost 2 bases, J lost 1 base, and 11 bases stayed unmatched. This CDR3 spans 19 amino acids. The CDR3 loop reads CASSLVQREGLWSYNEQFF. CDR3 nucleotides: TGTGCCAGCAGTTTAGTCCAGCGGGAGGGCCTTTGGTCCTACAATGAGCAGTTCTTC.

The CDR3 DNA reads as TGTGCCAGCAGGCTAGCGGGAGGTCTGGATGAGCAGTTCTTC. Encoded protein: CASRLAGGLDEQFF. The chain recombines TRBV7-9 with TRBJ2-1; 11 positions match TRBD2. The CDR3 runs to 14 residues. Germline CDR1 and CDR2: SEHNR and FQNEAQ (reference sequence). V lost 6 bases to trimming and J lost 8 bases; unmatched junction nucleotides: 6.

The gene calls are TRBV6-1 and TRBJ2-3, with 8 positions matching TRBD1. This CDR3 has 16 amino acids. J gave up 5 bases and V 4 bases, and 11 bases lay outside the gene matches. CDR1 is MNHNS, CDR2 SASEGT, per germline. CDR3 DNA: TGTGCCAGCAGTGCCTGGGACAGGTTCTTGCGAGATACGCAGTATTTT. Protein product: CASSAWDRFLRDTQYF.

This clone was seen a single time. The V and J genes are TRBV5-6 and TRBJ2-7, with D possibly being TRBD2 (6 bases). Per germline, CDR1 SGHDT and CDR2 YYEEEE. This CDR3 spans 14 amino acids. V lost 3 bases and J lost 4, with 14 bases in between. CDR3 residues: CASSWGTGDYEQYF. The DNA of the CDR3 is TGTGCCAGCAGCTGGGGGACTGGAGATTACGAGCAGTACTTC.

The chain recombines TRBV5-5 with TRBJ2-4; D is possibly TRBD1 (7 bases). Trimming removed 2 bases from V and 8 bases from J, with 14 bases in between. The length of the CDR3 is 14 residues. Germline loops: CDR1 SGHKS, CDR2 YYEKEE (reference sequence). The CDR3 here is CASSFAQGGHIQYF. DNA for the CDR3: TGTGCCAGCAGCTTTGCTCAGGGGGGACACATTCAGTACTTC.

This rearrangement joins TRBV2 to TRBJ2-2; D might be TRBD1 (5 bases). Trimming shortened V by 2 bases and J by 1 base, and 14 bases separated the two germline ends. The CDR3 is made up of 17 amino acids. Germline V gene data show CDR1 as SNHLY and CDR2 as FYNNEI. CDR3 DNA sequence: TGTGCCAGCAGTGAACCGAAGACAGTTTTGAACACCGGGGAGCTGTTTTTT. Amino acid sequence: CASSEPKTVLNTGELFF.

This clone was recorded only once. The same CDR3 arises from other DNA sequences in this sample as well. In DNA form, the CDR3 reads TGTGCCAGCAGCTTAACATACAATGAGCAGTTCTTC. Translated, it gives CASSLTYNEQFF. This chain uses TRBV7-2 with TRBJ2-1; D gene uncertain. Looked up from germline, CDR1 is SGHTA and CDR2 is FQGNSA. The CDR3 sequence is 12 residues long. V lost 2 bases, J lost 4 bases, and 3 bases lay in between.

The V gene is TRBV25-1, the J gene TRBJ2-7; the D is unclear. There are 13 residues in the CDR3. Germline values: CDR1 MGHDK, CDR2 SYGVNS. The ends were cut back, 10 bases at V and 4 bases at J, with 17 bases in the middle. The CDR3 DNA reads TGTGCCACCGAACCTACCAGAGGATACGAGCAGTACTTC. This gives the protein CATEPTRGYEQYF.

The V gene is TRBV6-1, the J gene TRBJ2-5; 12 nucleotides line up with TRBD1. Per the germline V gene, CDR1 is MNHNS and CDR2 is SASEGT. The CDR3 is made up of 18 amino acids. Trimming removed 2 bases from V and 0 bases from J; junction bases left unmatched: 7. The CDR3 DNA follows: TGTGCCAGCAGTGAAATCGGGACAGGGGGCGGGAACCAAGAGACCCAGTACTTC. It translates to CASSEIGTGGGNQETQYF.

J is TRBJ2-1 and V is TRBV28, with TRBD2 matching 9 bases. Germline V gene data show CDR1 as MDHEN and CDR2 as SYDVKM. There are 16 residues in the CDR3. V trimming: 5 bases; J trimming: 2 bases; junction bases outside the gene matches: 7. CDR3 nucleotides: TGTGCCAGCAGTCCGACCGGGACTAGCACCTACAATGAGCAGTTCTTC. Encoded protein: CASSPTGTSTYNEQFF.

The rearrangement links TRBV18 to TRBJ2-7; 7 nucleotides line up with TRBD2. In germline, CDR1 is KGHSH, CDR2 LQKENI. The CDR3 is 15 amino acids. V gave up 6 bases and J gave up 0 bases; unmatched junction bases: 8. The CDR3 bases are TGTGCCAGCTCGAATCTTAGCGGGCGCTCCTACGAGCAGTACTTC. Translating gives CASSNLSGRSYEQYF.

This clone was seen only once. This chain connects TRBV6-5 to TRBJ2-3; 8 bases are a match to TRBD1. Germline loops: CDR1 MNHEY, CDR2 SVGAGI. CDR3 size: 15 residues. With 2 bases clipped from V and 3 bases from J, the junction kept 4 bases outside the gene matches. CDR3 sequence: CASSYVDRATDTQYF. CDR3 DNA: TGTGCCAGCAGTTACGTGGACAGGGCTACAGATACGCAGTATTTT.

This chain joins TRBV20-1 and TRBJ2-7; D uncertain. The CDR3 sequence is 10 residues long. Germline loops: CDR1 DFQATT, CDR2 SNEGSKA (reference sequence). Trimming cost V 6 bases and J 0 bases, with 3 bases left between them. The CDR3 nucleotides are TGCAGTGCCTTCTCCTACGAGCAGTACTTC. Its translation is CSAFSYEQYF.

J is TRBJ1-3 and V is TRBV6-1; the D is unclear. The CDR3 covers 15 residues. Trimming pared 6 bases from V and 0 bases from J, leaving 12 bases between. Per germline, CDR1 MNHNS and CDR2 SASEGT. The DNA for the CDR3 is TGTGCCAGCAGCGCTGGACCGCACTCTGGAAACACCATATATTTT. Its protein product is CASSAGPHSGNTIYF.